This T cell receptor (beta chain) was captured in a study of beta chain features in type 1 diabetes. Study findings and constraints: Among all four CD4+ subsets, Type 1 diabetes patients had TCRB CDR3s that were moderately but significantly shorter.

The CDR3 is made up of 16 amino acids. CDR1 is MNHEY and CDR2 is SVGAGI in the germline V gene. The V gene lost 0 bases and the J gene lost 4 bases, with 16 bases spanning the gap. The entirety of the isolated RNA underwent reverse transcription, so expressed TCRB transcripts were sequenced. Sequenced by immunoSEQ multiplex PCR; TCRdb stores in-frame clones only, minus some. This sample has 450,000 or so clones, with roughly an eighth found just once. This clone appeared a few times. Its antigen is as yet unknown. This TCR derives from a woman aged 18-29 years in good health. The chain is built from TRBV6-5 and TRBJ2-7, with D uncertain. Sequencing used naive CD4+ T cells from blood. CDR3 coding DNA: TGTGCCAGCAGTTACTCGAACGCCAGGCTCGCTTACGAGCAGTACTTC. It specifies CASSYSNARLAYEQYF.